What follows is one T cell receptor (beta chain) and its context. This sample was taken from a study of blood T cell repertoires in COVID-19. For the study at large: Acute-phase and convalescent COVID-19 samples originated in the United States, Italy and Spain. In each case, the material was cDNA or gDNA derived from T cells, B-cell-depleted T cells, or PBMCs.

Between the trimmed V and J ends, which lost 4 bases and 10 bases, there was a span of 9 bases. The CDR3 consists of 11 residues. Looked up from germline, CDR1 is SGHTA and CDR2 is FQGNSA. Per the original data handling: Amplified reference gene primers provided the basis for estimating nucleated cell counts. The method was immunoSEQ multiplex PCR; TCRdb's version includes in-frame clones alone and lacks a portion of them. V, J and clone size are taken as reported in that table, and D and trimming were inferred from the DNA itself. The sample records 70,000 to 90,000 clones, 80% to 90% being singletons.

The chain links TRBV7-2 to TRBJ2-3; no clear D gene. This clonotype was obtained from a man in his sixties with acute or convalescent COVID-19. The specimen sequenced was peripheral blood. Here the CDR3 reads CASSSGFAQYF. The CDR3 nucleotides are TGTGCCAGCAGCTCGGGTTTCGCGCAGTATTTT. Filled out from reference TRBV7-2 and TRBJ2-3, the complete variable domain reads GAGVSQSPSNKVTEKGKDVELRCDPISGHTALYWYRQSLGQGLEFLIYFQGNSAPDKSGLPSDRFSAERTGGSVSTLTIQRTQQEDSAVYLCASSSGFAQYFGPGTRLTVL.